This T cell receptor beta chain appears in the sequencing data of a study of CD8 T cells in ankylosing spondylitis. Study findings and constraints: In the blood and synovial fluid of reactive arthritis, some motif variants had been previously reported.

With respect to this clonotype: Its antigen is unknown.

This CDR3 spans 16 amino acids. The V gene's germline CDR1 is SEHNR and CDR2 FQNEAQ (reference sequence). V shed 4 bases and J shed 9 bases, with 22 bases lying between them. It was by quantitative 5'-RACE with molecular barcodes that TCR beta libraries were made. From the 5' RACE reads, TCRdb called clonotypes with MiXCR, one entry per CDR3 protein. The sample lists approximately 200,000 distinct CDR3 sequences, roughly 12% occurring once. This sequence was found in a male donor with ankylosing spondylitis or in good health (not recorded which). V and J are TRBV7-9 and TRBJ2-1; D might be TRBD2 (7 bases). Sequenced sample: blood, either unsorted or a sorted T cell fraction (not recorded which). As DNA, the CDR3 is TGTGCCAGCAGCTCCGATGCGGGGGCCACGGGCGGTGAGCAGTTCTTC. Translated: CASSSDAGATGGEQFF.